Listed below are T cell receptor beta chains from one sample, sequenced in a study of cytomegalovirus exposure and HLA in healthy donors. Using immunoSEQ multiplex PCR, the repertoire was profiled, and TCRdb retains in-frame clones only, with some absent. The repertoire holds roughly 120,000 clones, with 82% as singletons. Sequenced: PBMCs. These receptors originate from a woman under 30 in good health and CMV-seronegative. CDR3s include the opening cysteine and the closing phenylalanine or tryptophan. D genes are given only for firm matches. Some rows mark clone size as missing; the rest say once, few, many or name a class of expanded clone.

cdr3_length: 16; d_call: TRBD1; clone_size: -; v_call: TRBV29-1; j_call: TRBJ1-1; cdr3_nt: TGCAGCGTTGCGACAAGGACAGGGGAGAAGAACACTGAAGCTTTCTTT; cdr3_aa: CSVATRTGEKNTEAFF
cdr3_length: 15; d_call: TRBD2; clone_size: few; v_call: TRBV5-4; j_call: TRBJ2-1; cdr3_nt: TGTGCCAGCAGCTTGGGACTAGCGGGAGAGGGTGAGCAGTTCTTC; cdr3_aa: CASSLGLAGEGEQFF
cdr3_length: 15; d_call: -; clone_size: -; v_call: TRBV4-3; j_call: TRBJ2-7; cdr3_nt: TGCGCCAGCAGCCCCGACGGATTGTCAGGGAACGAGCAGTACTTC; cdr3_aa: CASSPDGLSGNEQYF
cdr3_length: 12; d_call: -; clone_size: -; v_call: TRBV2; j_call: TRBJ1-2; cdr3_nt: TGTGCCAGCAGGAAGGGAAAGAGGGTTTACACCTTC; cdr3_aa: CASRKGKRVYTF
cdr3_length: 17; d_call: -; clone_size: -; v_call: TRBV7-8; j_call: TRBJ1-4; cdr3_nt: TGTGCCAGCAGCTTAGAAAGGGGAGGGGAGCCTGGCGAAAAACTGTTTTTT; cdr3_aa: CASSLERGGEPGEKLFF
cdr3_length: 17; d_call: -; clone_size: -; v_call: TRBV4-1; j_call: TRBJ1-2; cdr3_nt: TGCGCCAGCAGCCACCTACGGGAGGCGGCGAGGTCCTATGGCTACACCTTC; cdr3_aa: CASSHLREAARSYGYTF
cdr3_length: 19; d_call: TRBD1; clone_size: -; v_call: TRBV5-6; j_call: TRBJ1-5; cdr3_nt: TGTGCCAGCAGCTGCCAAATACAACAGGGGGGAGGGAGCAATCAGCCCCAGCATTTT; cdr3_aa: CASSCQIQQGGGSNQPQHF
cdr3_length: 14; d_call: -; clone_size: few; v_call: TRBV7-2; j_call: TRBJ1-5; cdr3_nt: TGTGCCAGCAGCCCTGACAGGCTGGATCAGCCCCAGCATTTT; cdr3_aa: CASSPDRLDQPQHF
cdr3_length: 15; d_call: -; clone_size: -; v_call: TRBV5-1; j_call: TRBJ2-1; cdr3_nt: TGCGCCAGCAGCTTGGAGGCCAGGGGCAGAAATGAGCAGTTCTTC; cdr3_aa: CASSLEARGRNEQFF
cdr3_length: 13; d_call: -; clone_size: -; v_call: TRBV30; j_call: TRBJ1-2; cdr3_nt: TGTGCCTGGCTCAAGACAGTAGGCTATGGCTACACCTTC; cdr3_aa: CAWLKTVGYGYTF
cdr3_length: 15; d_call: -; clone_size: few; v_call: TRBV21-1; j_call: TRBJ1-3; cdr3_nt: TGTGCCAGCAGCAAAGTGGAACAGGAGGGAAACACCATATATTTT; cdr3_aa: CASSKVEQEGNTIYF
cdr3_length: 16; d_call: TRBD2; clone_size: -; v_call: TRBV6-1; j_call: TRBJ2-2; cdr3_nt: TGTGCCAGCAGTGGCCTAGCGGGAGTGGACACCGGGGAGCTGTTTTTT; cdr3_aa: CASSGLAGVDTGELFF
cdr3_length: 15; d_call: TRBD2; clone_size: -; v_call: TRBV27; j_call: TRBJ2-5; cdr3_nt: TGTGCCAGCAGTTTTGGGACTAGCGGACAAGAGACCCAGTACTTC; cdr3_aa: CASSFGTSGQETQYF
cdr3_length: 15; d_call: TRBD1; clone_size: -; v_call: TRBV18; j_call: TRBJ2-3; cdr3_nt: TGTGCCAGCTCACCCGGGACAGGGCTCACAGATACGCAGTATTTT; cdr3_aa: CASSPGTGLTDTQYF
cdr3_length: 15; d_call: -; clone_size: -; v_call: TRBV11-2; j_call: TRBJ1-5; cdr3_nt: TGTGCCAGCAGCTTAGAACCAGGGAAAAATCAGCCCCAGCATTTT; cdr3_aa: CASSLEPGKNQPQHF
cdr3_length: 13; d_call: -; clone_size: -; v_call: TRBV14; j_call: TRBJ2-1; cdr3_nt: TGTGCCAGCAGCCAAGATGCCTGGGAGGAGCAGTTCTTC; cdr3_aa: CASSQDAWEEQFF
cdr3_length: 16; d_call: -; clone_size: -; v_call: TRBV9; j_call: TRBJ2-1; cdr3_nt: TGTGCCAGCAGCGCGGGCCTGACTACGGACTACAATGAGCAGTTCTTC; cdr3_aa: CASSAGLTTDYNEQFF
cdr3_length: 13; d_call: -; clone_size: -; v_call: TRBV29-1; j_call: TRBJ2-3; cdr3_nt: TGCAGCGTTGTTCCCGGGGTAGGAGATACGCAGTATTTT; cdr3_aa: CSVVPGVGDTQYF
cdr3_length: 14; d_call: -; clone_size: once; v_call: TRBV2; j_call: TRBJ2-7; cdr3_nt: TGTGCCAGCAGGGCCGGCCAGGGCTCCTACGAGCAGTACTTC; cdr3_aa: CASRAGQGSYEQYF
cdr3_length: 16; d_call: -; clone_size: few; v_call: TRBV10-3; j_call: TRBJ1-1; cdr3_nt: TGTGCCATCAGTGAGAGGGCAGGGGTTGGTGACACTGAAGCTTTCTTT; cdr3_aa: CAISERAGVGDTEAFF
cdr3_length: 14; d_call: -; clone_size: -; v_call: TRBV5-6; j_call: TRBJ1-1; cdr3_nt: TGTGCCAGCAGCTTCGGGACACCTGACACTGAAGCTTTCTTT; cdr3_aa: CASSFGTPDTEAFF
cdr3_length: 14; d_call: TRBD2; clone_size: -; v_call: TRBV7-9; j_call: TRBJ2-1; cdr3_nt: TGTGCCAGCAGCTTCCCGGGAGGGGTCGTGGAGCAGTTCTTC; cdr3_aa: CASSFPGGVVEQFF
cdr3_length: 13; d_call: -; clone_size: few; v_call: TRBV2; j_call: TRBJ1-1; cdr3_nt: TGTGCCAGCAGTGACGGAGTGAACACTGAAGCTTTCTTT; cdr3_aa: CASSDGVNTEAFF
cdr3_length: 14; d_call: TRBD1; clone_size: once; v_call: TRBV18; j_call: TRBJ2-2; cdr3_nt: TGTGCCAGCCTCCGGACAGGGGAGACCGGGGAGCTGTTTTTT; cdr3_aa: CASLRTGETGELFF
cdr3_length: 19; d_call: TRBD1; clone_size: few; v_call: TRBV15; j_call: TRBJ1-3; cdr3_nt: TGTGCCACCAGCAGAGATCGGGAACAGGGACAGGGGGCGCTAGACACCATATATTTT; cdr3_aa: CATSRDREQGQGALDTIYF
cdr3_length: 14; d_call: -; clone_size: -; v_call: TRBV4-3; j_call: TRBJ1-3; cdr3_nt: TGCGCCAGCAGCCAAGCGACAGCGGGAAACACCATATATTTT; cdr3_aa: CASSQATAGNTIYF
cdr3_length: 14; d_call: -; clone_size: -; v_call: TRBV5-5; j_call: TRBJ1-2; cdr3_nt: TGTGCCAGCAACGGAGCGGGGGCTATCTATGGCTACACCTTC; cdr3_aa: CASNGAGAIYGYTF
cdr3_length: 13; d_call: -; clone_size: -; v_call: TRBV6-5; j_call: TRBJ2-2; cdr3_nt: TGTGCCAGCAGAACAGGGTTGGCCGGGGAGCTGTTTTTT; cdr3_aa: CASRTGLAGELFF